This T cell receptor beta chain comes out of a study of identical twins (dated by TCRdb to 2016 to 2017). For the wider study: To test whether fetal clonotypes persist, the study used deep sequencing on TCR alpha and beta repertoires from monozygotic twins, unrelated adults of various ages, and cord blood. Replicate twin experiments were performed at different times using different library preparation protocols to rule out contamination. General findings and caveats noted by the study authors: Compared with coincidental sharing between unrelated individuals, out-of-frame TCR alpha sequences shared between twins had an excess of sequences with low generation probability. Zero-insertion analyses could be partly confounded by invariant T cells such as MAIT and iNKT, though diverse VJ usage argued against such confounding for most clonotypes. Abundant cord blood beta clonotypes had fewer insertions, young adult naive repertoires showed a similar but weaker trend, and memory repertoires showed no such trend. In beta out-of-frame sequences, excess twin sharing was weaker, because having fewer shared sequences lowered the signal-to-noise ratio. In monozygotic twins, recombination models systematically underestimated out-of-frame TCR alpha sharing, but the models matched the sharing seen between unrelated individuals. Because the same donors could not be followed over many years, the conclusions relied on cross-sectional statistical analysis.

Every donor was a healthy Caucasian. Miltenyi CD45RO+ enrichment and human naive T-cell isolation kits were used to isolate memory (CD45RO+) and naive T cells from PBMC. Trimming leaves V shorter by 2 bases and J shorter by 0 bases, with the junction holding 5 bases beyond the gene matches. From the cysteine up to the phenylalanine, the CDR3 has a length of 17 residues. Of the read, only the CDR3 DNA is kept; its 51 bases are in frame from base 1. Looking up the germline V gene (reference sequence) yields CDR1 DFQATT and CDR2 SNEGSKA. This clonotype was seen ten or more times. There is no known antigen for this receptor. Base qualities are not recorded, but no much larger clone differs from it by a single base. Library preparation employed 5' RACE. The data were produced on an Illumina HiSeq 2000. Template switching introduced a universal primer binding site; the final cDNA contained a unique molecular identifier, enabling accurate counting of TCR cDNA molecules. Specific primers in the conserved constant-segment region were used to synthesize first-strand cDNA for the TCR alpha and beta chains. Each cDNA library was double barcoded, with a SMART-Mk sample barcode plus Illumina barcodes, to control for contamination. TruSeq adapter sequences, together with Illumina sample barcodes, were added in two successive PCR steps. Sequencing of the TCR alpha and beta cDNA libraries was done on the Illumina HiSeq platform using custom primers. The authors' pipeline ran thus. MiGEC was used to process raw reads and extract unique molecular identifiers, and MiXCR was used to find CDR3 positions. Recombination models were inferred per individual with the repgenHMM and IGoR tools using an EM algorithm. Shared clonotypes were analyzed with the tcR package in R, and sharing was normalized by the product of cloneset sizes. To study raw recombination without the effects of thymic and clonal selection, out-of-frame nonproductive sequences were analyzed. TCRdb itself trimmed the public reads at Q25 with fastp, ran MiXCR and retained productive beta chains. Rows are unified per CDR3 protein, each entry keeping the most common DNA and genes. The V and J calls were determined by TCRdb, not by the authors. The table for this sample lists around 100,000 distinct CDR3 sequences; about 6.1% of them were counted only once. The ten biggest clones cover over 9.5% of the sample.

The source material was memory T cells sorted from blood. The cell subset or site label on this specimen signifies: CD45RO+ enriched T cells. The receptor chain draws on TRBV20-1 and TRBJ2-1, with 12 bases aligning to TRBD2. This TCR was recovered from a woman in her forties or fifties in good health. Here is the DNA: TGCAGTGCTAGAACCTCTAGCGGGAGGGACTCCTACAATGAGCAGTTCTTC. This codes for CSARTSSGRDSYNEQFF.